This is a list of T cell receptor beta chains from one sample in a study of cytomegalovirus exposure and HLA in healthy donors. Profiling relied on immunoSEQ multiplex PCR, and the TCRdb table lists in-frame clones only, not all of them. Of approximately 170,000 clones in the sample, approximately 80% were seen once. The sequencing sample was made of PBMCs. The receptors originated from a boy between 2 and 10 years old in good health and CMV-seronegative. Each CDR3 is given with its conserved first and last residue. The D gene is left open where the match is weak. The size of a clone is reported for some rows only, either as once, few or many, or as a class for expanded clones.

abundance	v_gene	d_gene	j_gene	CDR3aa	CDR3nt
NA	TRBV29-1	NA	TRBJ1-1	CSVGITQNTEAFF	TGCAGCGTTGGAATCACACAGAACACTGAAGCTTTCTTT
NA	TRBV7-9	TRBD1	TRBJ1-1	CASRPDRGLDTEAFF	TGTGCCAGCAGGCCCGACAGGGGGTTGGACACTGAAGCTTTCTTT
NA	TRBV6-5	TRBD2	TRBJ2-7	CASSSGGPGYEQYF	TGTGCCAGCAGTAGCGGGGGGCCAGGGTACGAGCAGTACTTC
NA	TRBV27	NA	TRBJ2-7	CASGPRGRGKSSYEQYF	TGTGCCAGCGGACCCCGGGGACGGGGGAAAAGCTCCTACGAGCAGTACTTC
NA	TRBV25-1	NA	TRBJ1-1	CASSRRKSRNTEAFF	TGTGCCAGCAGTCGGCGGAAATCTAGGAACACTGAAGCTTTCTTT
once	TRBV6-6	TRBD1	TRBJ2-2	CASSKGQGTTGELFF	TGTGCCAGCAGTAAGGGACAGGGGACCACCGGGGAGCTGTTTTTT
NA	TRBV5-1	TRBD2	TRBJ2-1	CASSSLAGGFYNEQFF	TGCGCCAGCAGCTCATTAGCGGGGGGATTTTACAATGAGCAGTTCTTC
NA	TRBV5-1	TRBD2	TRBJ2-7	CASSLDPGGKDYEQYF	TGCGCCAGCAGCTTGGATCCGGGAGGGAAAGACTACGAGCAGTACTTC
NA	TRBV4-2	NA	TRBJ2-3	CASSQDQGRWAGSTDTQYF	TGTGCCAGCAGCCAAGATCAGGGAAGGTGGGCAGGGAGCACAGATACGCAGTATTTT
NA	TRBV7-6	NA	TRBJ2-5	CASSLEGLGQETQYF	TGTGCCAGCAGCTTAGAGGGGCTGGGCCAAGAGACCCAGTACTTC
NA	TRBV28	NA	TRBJ2-7	CASSRLLYEQYF	TGTGCCAGCAGTCGACTGCTGTACGAGCAGTACTTC
NA	TRBV28	NA	TRBJ1-4	CASVGEVNEKLFF	TGTGCCAGCGTCGGTGAGGTTAATGAAAAACTGTTTTTT
NA	TRBV6-5	NA	TRBJ1-1	CASRSMGGLNTEAFF	TGTGCCAGCAGAAGCATGGGGGGGCTGAACACTGAAGCTTTCTTT
NA	TRBV10-2	NA	TRBJ1-2	CASSPQELYGYTF	TGCGCCAGCAGCCCGCAGGAACTCTATGGCTACACCTTC
NA	TRBV5-6	NA	TRBJ2-5	CASSEGQAETQYF	TGTGCCAGCAGCGAGGGCCAAGCGGAGACCCAGTACTTC
NA	TRBV25-1	NA	TRBJ1-4	CASSPRTELPNEKLFF	TGTGCCAGCAGTCCCAGGACTGAACTACCTAATGAAAAACTGTTTTTT
few	TRBV6-6	NA	TRBJ1-2	CASSPQGGGYTF	TGTGCCAGCAGTCCACAGGGCGGAGGCTACACCTTC
NA	TRBV5-1	NA	TRBJ2-1	CASSPDSSYNEQFF	TGCGCCAGCAGCCCTGACTCCTCCTACAATGAGCAGTTCTTC
NA	TRBV7-9	TRBD1	TRBJ1-1	CASSSRQGIADLNTEAFF	TGTGCCAGCAGCTCAAGACAGGGGATCGCGGATCTGAACACTGAAGCTTTCTTT
NA	TRBV11-2	TRBD2	TRBJ2-3	CASSAGLAGLDTQYF	TGTGCCAGCAGCGCCGGACTAGCGGGTCTAGATACGCAGTATTTT
few	TRBV29-1	NA	TRBJ2-3	CLAEGTDTQYF	TGTTTAGCGGAAGGCACAGATACGCAGTATTTT
NA	TRBV4-3	NA	TRBJ2-7	CASSHPLGAPSYEQYF	TGCGCCAGCAGCCACCCACTGGGGGCCCCATCCTACGAGCAGTACTTC
NA	TRBV19	TRBD1	TRBJ2-2	CASSFSRDRGTGELFF	TGTGCCAGTAGTTTCTCTCGGGACAGAGGGACCGGGGAGCTGTTTTTT
few	TRBV19	TRBD1	TRBJ1-4	CASSPDRANEKLFF	TGTGCCAGTAGTCCGGACAGGGCCAATGAAAAACTGTTTTTT
NA	TRBV6-1	NA	TRBJ1-2	CASSELGGYGYTF	TGTGCCAGCAGTGAATTAGGGGGTTATGGCTACACCTTC
NA	TRBV7-8	TRBD2	TRBJ2-5	CASSSDPVAGGRETQYF	TGTGCCAGCAGCTCCGACCCTGTAGCGGGGGGGCGGGAGACCCAGTACTTC
NA	TRBV6-5	TRBD2	TRBJ2-1	CASSSGGPYNEQFF	TGTGCCAGCAGTAGCGGGGGTCCCTACAATGAGCAGTTCTTC
NA	TRBV7-2	TRBD2	TRBJ2-2	CASSFGPAGGPGGELFF	TGTGCCAGCAGCTTCGGCCCCGCGGGAGGGCCGGGTGGGGAGCTGTTTTTT
NA	TRBV7-9	NA	TRBJ1-2	CSSSLSHRDLDGYTF	TGTTCCAGCAGCTTATCCCACAGGGACCTAGATGGCTACACCTTC
NA	TRBV2	TRBD1	TRBJ1-4	CASRQGQGEKLFF	TGTGCCAGCAGGCAGGGACAGGGGGAAAAACTGTTTTTT
NA	TRBV30	TRBD1	TRBJ1-2	CAWIKLRGQGADYGYTF	TGTGCCTGGATAAAGCTACGGGGACAGGGGGCCGACTATGGCTACACCTTC
NA	TRBV21-1	NA	TRBJ2-2	CASKGTSLPGELFF	TGTGCCAGCAAGGGGACTAGTTTGCCCGGGGAGCTGTTTTTT
NA	TRBV5-1	TRBD1	TRBJ1-4	CASSPLTGTAEKLFF	TGCGCCAGCAGCCCATTGACCGGGACAGCTGAAAAACTGTTTTTT
NA	TRBV28	TRBD1	TRBJ1-5	CASNTQGARQPQHF	TGTGCCAGCAATACGCAGGGGGCCCGTCAGCCCCAGCATTTT
NA	TRBV29-1	NA	TRBJ1-5	CSAGSNQPQHF	TGCAGCGCAGGTAGCAATCAGCCCCAGCATTTT
NA	TRBV30	NA	TRBJ2-3	CAWSATDTQYF	TGTGCCTGGAGTGCAACAGATACGCAGTATTTT
few	TRBV10-3	NA	TRBJ2-7	CAISEPAGVEQYF	TGTGCCATCAGTGAGCCTGCGGGTGTCGAGCAGTACTTC
NA	TRBV4-3	NA	TRBJ2-1	CASSQDLSGRSNEQFF	TGCGCCAGCAGCCAAGATTTAAGTGGTAGATCCAATGAGCAGTTCTTC
NA	TRBV7-2	NA	TRBJ2-5	CASSRRGQETQYF	TGTGCCAGCAGCCGCCGGGGGCAAGAGACCCAGTACTTC
NA	TRBV7-2	NA	TRBJ1-3	CASSNSLRGVGNTIYF	TGTGCCAGCAGCAATTCGCTTAGAGGAGTGGGAAACACCATATATTTT
NA	TRBV6-5	NA	TRBJ1-2	CASRDLGGAVHGYTF	TGTGCCAGCAGGGACCTTGGGGGGGCTGTCCATGGCTACACCTTC
NA	TRBV19	TRBD1	TRBJ2-7	CASSIGQGSYEQYF	TGTGCCAGTAGTATCGGACAGGGTTCCTACGAGCAGTACTTC
NA	TRBV30	TRBD2	TRBJ2-3	CAWRGLDFSTDTQYF	TGTGCCTGGAGAGGACTAGACTTTAGCACAGATACGCAGTATTTT
NA	TRBV19	TRBD1	TRBJ1-5	CASSIRAGGMARNQPQHF	TGTGCCAGTAGTATTCGGGCAGGGGGGATGGCTAGGAATCAGCCCCAGCATTTT
NA	TRBV30	NA	TRBJ2-1	CASVKSYNEQFF	TGTGCCTCGGTGAAGAGTTACAATGAGCAGTTCTTC
NA	TRBV7-8	TRBD2	TRBJ2-7	CASSSIPGGPPYEQYF	TGTGCCAGCAGCTCTATCCCGGGGGGACCTCCCTACGAGCAGTACTTC
NA	TRBV9	TRBD1	TRBJ1-1	CASSPRTGVNTEAFF	TGTGCCAGCAGCCCACGGACAGGGGTAAACACTGAAGCTTTCTTT
NA	TRBV18	NA	TRBJ2-6	CASSPPADSSSGANVLTF	TGTGCCAGCTCACCACCGGCGGATTCGAGCTCTGGGGCCAACGTCCTGACTTTC
NA	TRBV6-1	TRBD1	TRBJ2-3	CASRQGVTDTQYF	TGTGCCAGCAGGCAGGGGGTCACAGATACGCAGTATTTT
NA	TRBV7-9	NA	TRBJ2-7	CASSLFQAGLSYEQYF	TGTGCCAGCAGCTTATTCCAAGCGGGTCTCTCCTACGAGCAGTACTTC
few	TRBV15	TRBD2	TRBJ2-1	CATSGGPNEQFF	TGTGCCACTTCGGGGGGTCCGAATGAGCAGTTCTTC
NA	TRBV19	NA	TRBJ1-6	CASSTSNLGDNSPLHF	TGTGCCAGTAGTACTAGTAACTTAGGGGATAATTCACCCCTCCACTTT
NA	TRBV9	NA	TRBJ2-5	CASSVDSGTETQYF	TGTGCCAGCAGCGTAGACTCGGGTACGGAGACCCAGTACTTC
NA	TRBV7-9	TRBD2	TRBJ2-1	CASSSGLAGPRQFF	TGTGCCAGCAGTTCGGGACTAGCGGGGCCACGGCAGTTCTTC